This TCR beta chain appears in the sequencing data of a study of cytomegalovirus exposure and HLA in healthy donors. About the study: The study's early data release held about 85 million unique TCRs from HLA-typed donors.

Overall study results and limits: Rarity marked most TCR sequences, yet some public TCRs occurred in many donors. With high specificity and sensitivity, the classifier reportedly diagnosed cytomegalovirus status. Donor immune exposure was known only as CMV serostatus.

13 Jbeta primers and 60 Vbeta primers were used for the PCR. This table comes from immunoSEQ multiplex PCR, and its TCRdb copy is limited to in-frame clones, with some not included. This table has roughly 90,000 clones, approximately 84% appearing once. The V segment lost 7 bases and the J segment 9 bases; nucleotides outside the gene matches: 12. This CDR3 is 14 amino acids long. CDR1 is LNHDA and CDR2 is SQIVND in the germline V gene (reference sequence). This clone was seen once. What it binds is unknown. The rearrangement joins TRBV19 to TRBJ2-4, with 7 positions matching TRBD2. The sequencing input was PBMCs. This TCR derives from a man between 18 and 29 years old in good health and CMV-seronegative. The CDR3 sequence is CASNRGGRVPIQYF. CDR3 coding DNA: TGTGCCAGTAATAGGGGAGGGAGGGTACCCATTCAGTACTTC.